The 22 T cell receptor beta chains listed next were all sequenced from one sample in a study of T cell clonality in common variable immunodeficiency. Some clones are missing from TCRdb's copy, which holds only in-frame ones; the method was immunoSEQ multiplex PCR. The sample shows roughly 70,000 clones, none of them appearing just once. Sequencing was performed on peripheral blood mononuclear cells. These receptors all stem from a person aged 18 to 75 in good health.

This clone occurred many times. From the germline J gene comes the end of the CDR3, since the read stops 3 residues before it. The chain joins TRBV7-9 to TRBJ2-2; 7 bases match TRBD1. V lost 3 bases, J lost 4 bases, and 2 bases stayed unmatched. Germline assignment: CDR1 SEHNR and CDR2 FQNEAQ (reference sequence). This CDR3 has 14 residues. The sequenced part of the CDR3 DNA is TGTGCCAGCAGCTTCGGGACAGCCACCGGGGAG. It specifies CASSFGTATGE. The whole CDR3 sequence is CASSFGTATGELFF. The whole variable domain, filled in from reference TRBV7-9 and TRBJ2-2, reads DTGVSQNPRHKITKRGQNVTFRCDPISEHNRLYWYRQTLGQGPEFLTYFQNEAQLEKSRLLSDRFSAERPKGSFSTLEIQRTEQGDSAMYLCASSFGTATGELFFGEGSRLTVL.

This clone was counted at least ten times. The read is 3 residues too short to cover the CDR3 end, so that end is filled in from the germline J gene. V usage is TRBV5-1 and J usage is TRBJ2-5; 12 bases are a match to TRBD1. Germline V gene sequence: CDR1 SGHRS, CDR2 YFSETQ. With V trimmed by 4 bases and J by 7 bases, 14 bases remained unmatched. The CDR3 totals 17 residues. The part of the CDR3 DNA that was read is TGCGCCAGCAGCCATAAGGGACAGGGGGCGCAAGTTGGGACC. This sequence encodes CASSHKGQGAQVGT. The whole CDR3 region reads CASSHKGQGAQVGTQYF.

This clone appeared many times. The CDR3 end falls 3 residues outside the read, so it is completed with the germline J gene. The V call is TRBV19, the J call TRBJ1-1; tentative D call: TRBD1 (5 bases). This CDR3 region has 14 residues. Germline-derived CDR1 and CDR2 are LNHDA and SQIVND (reference sequence). The germline V and J ends were trimmed by 6 bases and 1 base, with 12 bases remaining between them. CDR3 bases read: TGTGCCAGTAGACCCCAGGGAGGGAACACTGAA. Residues: CASRPQGGNTE. The whole CDR3 protein is CASRPQGGNTEAFF.

This clone was counted at least ten times. CDR3 sequence: CASSRGGGTTGELFF. The sequenced CDR3 bases are TGTGCCAGTAGTAGGGGGGGAGGAACCACCGGGGAG. The chain employs TRBV19 and TRBJ2-2; TRBD2 aligns across 7 bases. Read sequence stops 3 residues before the CDR3 end, and the germline J gene provides the missing end. Germline values: CDR1 LNHDA, CDR2 SQIVND (reference sequence). The CDR3 sequence is 15 residues long. V trimming: 4 bases; J trimming: 4 bases; junction bases outside the gene matches: 6.

This clone has only a few counts. CDR3 in amino acids: CASSPQGGAQETQYF. The CDR3 bases that were read are TGTGCCAGCAGCCCACAGGGGGGTGCCCAAGAGACC. The chain combines TRBV13 with TRBJ2-5, with TRBD1 matching over 8 bases. Read data end 3 residues before the CDR3 end; the end is taken from the germline J gene. The CDR3 length is 15 residues. Germline CDR1 reads PRHDT; CDR2 reads FYEKMQ (reference sequence). V lost 5 bases, J lost 1 base, and 6 bases stayed unmatched. The entire variable domain, with the rest obtained from reference TRBV13 and TRBJ2-5, is as follows: AAGVIQSPRHLIKEKRETATLKCYPIPRHDTVYWYQQGPGQDPQFLISFYEKMQSDKGSIPDRFSAQQFSDYHSELNMSSLELGDSALYFCASSPQGGAQETQYFGPGTRLLVL.

This clone was detected ten times or more. The read ends 3 residues shy of where the CDR3 ends; the end is completed using the germline J gene. This rearrangement joins TRBV29-1 to TRBJ2-7; D perhaps matches TRBD1 (6 bases). Germline CDR1 SQVTM, CDR2 ANQGSEA. Trimming took off 2 bases at V and 4 bases at J, with 12 bases between the two ends. The CDR3 is 13 residues long. The sequenced CDR3 bases are TGCAGCGTTGAAAAGGGGGAAAGGTACGAG. This codes for CSVEKGERYE. The full CDR3 is CSVEKGERYEQYF.

This clone showed up many times. The CDR3 is cut off 3 residues early in the read; its end comes from the germline J gene. The chain has TRBV13 and TRBJ1-2; 7 nucleotides line up with TRBD1. Trimming cost V 3 bases and J 1 base; bases outside gene matches: 5. CDR1 and CDR2 from the germline V gene are PRHDT and FYEKMQ (reference sequence). This CDR3 is built from 15 residues. The CDR3 reads CASSFGTDRNYGYTF. The DNA read from the CDR3 is TGTGCCAGCAGCTTCGGGACAGACCGTAACTATGGC.

In this sample, this clone turned up many times. The sequence runs out 3 residues before the end of the CDR3; the remainder is reconstructed from the germline J gene. The chain recombines TRBV20-1 with TRBJ2-1; D possibly corresponds to TRBD1 (6 bases). The germline gives CDR1 DFQATT, CDR2 SNEGSKA (reference sequence). This CDR3 comprises 15 residues. Between the trimmed V and J ends, which lost 2 bases and 9 bases, there was a span of 20 bases. The DNA read from the CDR3 is TGCAGTGCTAGACACAACAGGGTTGGGATCGGTGAG. Translated, it gives CSARHNRVGIGE. The whole CDR3 sequence is CSARHNRVGIGEQFF.

Ten or more counts support this clone. The read is 3 residues too short to cover the CDR3 end, so that end is filled in from the germline J gene. This chain uses TRBV29-1 with TRBJ2-1; possibly TRBD2 for D (7 bases). This CDR3 region has 17 residues. Trimming cost V 7 bases and J 5 bases, with 27 bases left between them. Looked up from germline, CDR1 is SQVTM and CDR2 is ANQGSEA. The CDR3 DNA, read in part, is TGCAGCGCTGGGGGGGGGCCGCTAACGCTACAACACAATGAG. Translation: CSAGGGPLTLQHNE. In full, the CDR3 is CSAGGGPLTLQHNEQFF.

This clone was detected ten times or more. Coverage ceases 3 residues before the CDR3 finishes, and the germline J gene fills in the end. The chain has TRBV6-1 and TRBJ2-7; D call uncertain. With 3 bases removed from V and 3 bases from J, the gap between germline ends came to 6 bases. This CDR3 has 12 amino acids. Looked up from germline, CDR1 is MNHNS and CDR2 is SASEGT. CDR3 residues: CASSEAFYEQYF. The sequenced part of the CDR3 DNA is TGTGCCAGCAGTGAGGCTTTCTACGAG.

This clone showed up many times. The read comes to an end 3 residues before the CDR3 does, leaving the germline J gene to fill in the end. The chain uses TRBV20-1 and TRBJ2-2, with D unclear. Germline V gene sequence: CDR1 DFQATT, CDR2 SNEGSKA (reference sequence). The CDR3 has 15 residues. The ends were cut back, 4 bases at V and 2 bases at J, with 14 bases in the middle. The CDR3 bases that were read are TGCAGTGCTAACCCGGTGCGGAGCAACACCGGGGAG. This translates into CSANPVRSNTGE. The complete CDR3 protein is CSANPVRSNTGELFF.

This clone was seen repeatedly, ten times or more. The read ends 3 residues early relative to the CDR3; the germline J gene fills the gap. The chain couples TRBV13 to TRBJ2-5, with D possibly being TRBD1 (5 bases). V was trimmed by 6 bases and J by 3 bases, leaving 11 bases between them. The CDR3 has 13 amino acids. Germline lookup yields CDR1 PRHDT and CDR2 FYEKMQ (reference sequence). The CDR3: CASSWGLEETQYF. The sequenced CDR3 bases are TGTGCCAGCAGTTGGGGCCTAGAAGAGACC. The full variable domain, completed using reference TRBV13 and TRBJ2-5, is AAGVIQSPRHLIKEKRETATLKCYPIPRHDTVYWYQQGPGQDPQFLISFYEKMQSDKGSIPDRFSAQQFSDYHSELNMSSLELGDSALYFCASSWGLEETQYFGPGTRLLVL.

This clone was counted at least ten times. The read is 3 residues too short to cover the CDR3 end, so that end is filled in from the germline J gene. The chain employs TRBV15 and TRBJ1-1; 7 bases line up with TRBD1. The V gene's germline CDR1 is LNHNV and CDR2 YYDKDF (reference sequence). Germline trimming cut 8 bases from V and 4 bases from J; bases unmatched to any gene: 13. This CDR3 comprises 15 residues. CDR3: CATRAGGPPGTEAFF. The sequenced CDR3 bases are TGTGCCACCCGGGCAGGGGGTCCCCCGGGCACTGAA.

This clone was counted at least ten times. With the read ending 3 residues before the CDR3 end, the germline J gene is used to fill in that end. V and J are TRBV7-9 and TRBJ2-5; weak D call: TRBD2 (5 bases). V was pared by 5 bases and J by 2 bases, with 15 bases between. CDR3 length: 15 residues. Germline V gene data show CDR1 as SEHNR and CDR2 as FQNEAQ (reference sequence). The sequenced part of the CDR3 DNA is TGTGCCAGCAGCCCACTCAGGAGGCAACAAGAGACC. This codes for CASSPLRRQQET. The entire CDR3 sequence reads CASSPLRRQQETQYF.

This clone was observed many times. From the germline J gene comes the end of the CDR3, since the read stops 3 residues before it. The chain uses TRBV18 and TRBJ2-1, with D possibly matching TRBD2 (7 bases). There are 14 residues in the CDR3. V was pared by 4 bases and J by 6 bases, with 13 bases between. Looked up from germline, CDR1 is KGHSH and CDR2 is LQKENI. The sequenced part of the CDR3 DNA is TGTGCCAGCTCACGAAACAGGGAGGGCAATGAG. Its protein is CASSRNREGNE. The entire CDR3 sequence reads CASSRNREGNEQFF.

The table lists this clone with many counts. The CDR3 goes on 3 residues after the read ends, and that part is filled in from the germline J gene. The V gene is TRBV5-6, the J gene TRBJ2-7; unclear D gene. CDR1 and CDR2 (germline): SGHDT, YYEEEE. CDR3 length: 14 residues. V was cut by 1 base and J by 3 bases, with 11 bases left in between. CDR3 in amino acids: CASSLRSADYEQYF. The CDR3 DNA, read in part, is TGTGCCAGCAGCTTGAGATCCGCAGACTACGAG.

Many counts were recorded for this clone. The CDR3 extends 3 residues past the end of the read, so its final part is completed from the germline J gene. This chain joins TRBV18 and TRBJ2-7; a weak D match, TRBD1 (7 bases). Trimming left V 0 bases short and J 5 bases short, with 11 bases between. There are 14 residues in the CDR3. Germline V gene lookup returns CDR1 KGHSH and CDR2 LQKENI. The CDR3 bases that were read are TGTGCCAGCTCACCACCCGCAGGGGGGAACGAG. Encoded protein: CASSPPAGGNE. From start to end, the CDR3 is CASSPPAGGNEQYF.

This clone was seen at least ten times. The CDR3 is cut off 3 residues early in the read; its end comes from the germline J gene. V gene TRBV5-4 combines with J gene TRBJ1-2; 10 bases align to TRBD1. Germline trimming cut 1 base from V and 7 bases from J; bases unmatched to any gene: 10. Germline CDR1 reads SGHNT; CDR2 reads YYREEE (reference sequence). The CDR3 sequence is 16 residues long. The CDR3 sequence is CASSLPGQGDRGGYTF. Partial CDR3 DNA: TGTGCCAGCAGCTTGCCCGGACAGGGGGACCGCGGTGGC.

The sample holds many counts of this clone. The CDR3 end falls 3 residues outside the read, so it is completed with the germline J gene. The chain employs TRBV18 and TRBJ1-1; 7 positions match TRBD1. V shed 5 bases, J shed 6 bases, and the junction held 6 bases outside the gene matches. The length of the CDR3 is 13 residues. CDR1 and CDR2 (germline): KGHSH, LQKENI. The CDR3 DNA, read in part, is TGTGCCAGCTCAAGAGGACAGGACTCTGAA. Amino acids: CASSRGQDSE. The CDR3 in full is CASSRGQDSEAFF. The full variable domain, with the rest looked up from reference TRBV18 and TRBJ1-1, is NAGVMQNPRHLVRRRGQEARLRCSPMKGHSHVYWYRQLPEEGLKFMVYLQKENIIDESGMPKERFSAEFPKEGPSILRIQQVVRGDSAAYFCASSRGQDSEAFFGQGTRLTVV.

This clone appeared many times. The read gets to within 3 residues of the CDR3 end, and the germline J gene fills in the rest. The V and J genes are TRBV28 and TRBJ2-1, with 8 bases identical to TRBD2. CDR3 length: 14 residues. From germline, CDR1 is MDHEN and CDR2 SYDVKM. CDR3 bases read: TGTGCAATTTTGGCGGGAGGAGGCTACAATGAG. This gives the protein CAILAGGGYNE. The CDR3 as a whole reads CAILAGGGYNEQFF. The full variable domain, in which reference TRBV28 and TRBJ2-1 provide the parts outside the CDR3, is DVKVTQSSRYLVKRTGEKVFLECVQDMDHENMFWYRQDPGLGLRLIYFSYDVKMKEKGDIPEGYSVSREKKERFSLILESASTNQTSMYLCAILAGGGYNEQFFGPGTRLTVL.

The table lists this clone with many counts. The read terminates 3 residues ahead of where the CDR3 ends, so the germline J gene completes it. The V and J genes are TRBV13 and TRBJ2-7; D perhaps matches TRBD2 (6 bases). The CDR3 loop spans 16 amino acids. V gave up 5 bases and J gave up 3 bases, with 20 bases separating them. Germline-derived CDR1 and CDR2 are PRHDT and FYEKMQ (reference sequence). The CDR3 sequence is CASSSQIGSGSYEQYF. The sequenced part of the CDR3 DNA is TGTGCCAGCAGCAGCCAAATTGGTAGCGGTAGCTACGAG.

This clone showed up many times. The CDR3 end is not reached by the read, which stops 3 residues before it; the germline J gene fills it in. The chain recombines TRBV30 with TRBJ2-3; 9 bases match TRBD1. Looked up from germline, CDR1 is GTSNPN and CDR2 is SVGIG (reference sequence). The CDR3 has 16 residues. V shed 3 bases, J shed 1 base, and the junction held 8 bases outside the gene matches. Incomplete CDR3 DNA: TGTGCCTGGAGCCCCGGGACAGGGCCTGGCACAGATACG. It encodes CAWSPGTGPGTDT. The complete CDR3 protein is CAWSPGTGPGTDTQYF.